The 26 T cell receptor beta chains reported below all come from one sample, sequenced in a study of blood T cell repertoires in COVID-19. Sequenced by immunoSEQ multiplex PCR; TCRdb stores in-frame clones only, minus some. The table has 50,000 to 70,000 clones, approximately 70% seen once; the top ten hold approximately 50%. The specimen sequenced was PBMCs or T cells enriched from blood (not recorded which). The receptors shown here come from a woman aged 60-70 years who had been exposed to COVID-19.

This clone was detected only a few times. This chain connects TRBV30 to TRBJ1-2; no reliable D call. CDR1 is GTSNPN, CDR2 SVGIG, per germline (reference sequence). CDR3 length: 12 amino acids. Trimming cost V 0 bases and J 7 bases, with 9 bases left between them. The CDR3 is CAWSVRDTGYTF. The CDR3 DNA reads as TGTGCCTGGAGTGTCCGGGATACTGGCTACACCTTC.

J is TRBJ1-1 and V is TRBV21-1; TRBD1, as called in the table, went unchecked against the DNA. TRBV21-1 is recorded as a pseudogene. The CDR3 is 13 amino acids. The CDR3 nucleotides are TGTGCCAGCAGCAAGGTGCAGTGCACTGAAGCTTTCTTT. It encodes CASSKVQCTEAFF.

This chain uses TRBV5-1 with TRBJ2-1; 7 bases agree with TRBD1. Germline V CDR1 and CDR2: SGHRS, YFSETQ. The V gene end was trimmed by 4 bases and the J gene end by 0 bases; junction bases not matched to a gene: 7. The CDR3 consists of 16 residues. For the CDR3, the DNA is TGCGCCAGCAGCCCGGGGACAGCGAGCTCCTACAATGAGCAGTTCTTC. Translation gives CASSPGTASSYNEQFF.

The chain has TRBV7-2 and TRBJ2-7; 16 bases map to TRBD2. The CDR3 extends over 16 amino acids. CDR1 is SGHTA and CDR2 is FQGNSA in the germline V gene. J lost 4 bases, V lost 1 base, and 1 base had no gene match. The CDR3 loop reads CASSLGGLAGGYEQYF. CDR3 in DNA: TGTGCCAGCAGCTTAGGGGGACTAGCGGGAGGGTACGAGCAGTACTTC.

The chain uses TRBV30 and TRBJ2-5; D may be TRBD2 (5 bases). Between the trimmed V and J ends, which lost 3 bases and 2 bases, there was a span of 13 bases. The CDR3 is 14 amino acids. CDR1 is GTSNPN and CDR2 is SVGIG in the germline V gene (reference sequence). Written as DNA, the CDR3 is TGTGCCTGGAGCACGGGAACCATACAAGAGACCCAGTACTTC. It specifies CAWSTGTIQETQYF.

With regard to this clone: An end of the junction differs from the germline gene, which may be a read error. CDR3 bases: TGCGCGGTGGGAGAGGGATCATATGGCTACACCTTC. Its protein is CAVGEGSYGYTF. The chain recombines TRBV24-1 with TRBJ1-2; no firm D call. Per germline, CDR1 KGHDR and CDR2 SFDVKD. This CDR3 has 12 amino acids.

V is TRBV29-1 and J is TRBJ1-2; TRBD1 matches at 7 bases. The CDR3 runs to 13 residues. The V and J ends lost 3 bases and 8 bases, in that order; junction bases with no gene match: 9. CDR1 is SQVTM, CDR2 ANQGSEA, per germline. The CDR3 is CSVDLGQLGGYTF. DNA for the CDR3: TGCAGCGTTGATCTGGGACAGCTCGGGGGCTACACCTTC.

CDR3 protein: CASSLLRRGGNTGELFF. The CDR3 nucleotides are TGTGCCAGCAGTTTATTGCGGCGGGGGGGGAACACCGGGGAGCTGTTTTTT. The chain employs TRBV27 and TRBJ2-2; the match to TRBD2 covers 9 bases. Germline V CDR1 and CDR2: MNHEY, SMNVEV (reference sequence). This CDR3 is 17 amino acids long. Trimming removed 1 base from V and 1 base from J; junction bases left unmatched: 4.

The rearrangement links TRBV2 to TRBJ2-1; 7 positions match TRBD2. Germline CDR1 is SNHLY and CDR2 is FYNNEI. The CDR3 has 15 amino acids. The junction had 5 bases not matched to a gene; V was cut back by 6 bases and J by 0 bases. The CDR3 sequence is CASRTSARSYNEQFF. CDR3 DNA: TGTGCCAGCAGAACTAGCGCCCGCTCCTACAATGAGCAGTTCTTC. Full variable domain (remainder filled in from reference TRBV2 and TRBJ2-1): EPEVTQTPSHQVTQMGQEVILRCVPISNHLYFYWYRQILGQKVEFLVSFYNNEISEKSEIFDDQFSVERPDGSNFTLKIRSTKLEDSAMYFCASRTSARSYNEQFFGPGTRLTVL.

In DNA, the CDR3 is TGCGCCAGCAGCTTACAGGGGGCGGAGGGCTACACCTTC. Its translation: CASSLQGAEGYTF. The chain employs TRBV5-1 and TRBJ1-2, with 9 bases fitting TRBD1. The V gene's germline CDR1 is SGHRS and CDR2 YFSETQ. This CDR3 spans 13 amino acids. V gave up 2 bases and J gave up 8 bases; unmatched junction bases: 4.

The count of this clone is one. This chain uses TRBV19 with TRBJ1-1; 7 bases match TRBD1. The CDR3 spans 14 residues. Germline V gene data show CDR1 as LNHDA and CDR2 as SQIVND (reference sequence). Germline trimming cut 5 bases from V and 3 bases from J; bases unmatched to any gene: 6. The CDR3 DNA reads as TGTGCCAGTAGTCTCTTTCAGGGGGACACTGAAGCTTTCTTT. Its translation: CASSLFQGDTEAFF.

V gene TRBV7-2 combines with J gene TRBJ1-3; 8 positions match TRBD1. There are 16 residues in the CDR3. Germline V gene lookup returns CDR1 SGHTA and CDR2 FQGNSA. V lost 1 base to trimming and J lost 4 bases; unmatched junction nucleotides: 6. The CDR3 is CASSLVGQAAGNTIYF. DNA for the CDR3: TGTGCCAGCAGCTTAGTGGGACAGGCCGCCGGAAACACCATATATTTT.

This clone was observed a handful of times. V and J are TRBV18 and TRBJ1-1; 8 nucleotides agree with TRBD1. V lost 1 base and J lost 1; bases outside the gene matches: 14. Germline V lookup: CDR1 KGHSH, CDR2 LQKENI. This CDR3 contains 19 residues. CDR3 DNA: TGTGCCAGCTCACCACTATACAGGGGGGCTAAGGACACGAACACTGAAGCTTTCTTT. It translates to CASSPLYRGAKDTNTEAFF.

Many counts were recorded for this clone. The genes are TRBV7-6 and TRBJ2-7; the D gene is possibly TRBD2 (6 bases). In germline, CDR1 is SGHVS, CDR2 FNYEAQ. Trimming removed 5 bases at V and 3 bases at J, with 17 bases between. This CDR3 is built from 15 residues. The CDR3 bases are TGTGCCAGCAGCCTTGGACTAAATGGGGACTACGAGCAGTACTTC. Its translation: CASSLGLNGDYEQYF. The whole variable domain, remainder taken from reference TRBV7-6 and TRBJ2-7, is GAGVSQSPRYKVTKRGQDVALRCDPISGHVSLYWYRQALGQGPEFLTYFNYEAQQDKSGLPNDRFSAERPEGSISTLTIQRTEQRDSAMYRCASSLGLNGDYEQYFGPGTRLTVT.

The chain links TRBV24-1 to TRBJ2-7; 9 nucleotides align to TRBD2. Germline CDR1 KGHDR, CDR2 SFDVKD. The junction had 9 bases not matched to a gene; V was cut back by 5 bases and J by 2 bases. The CDR3 totals 16 residues. In DNA form, the CDR3 reads TGTGCCACCAGTGCCTCCGGTGTAGCGGGGGCCTACGAGCAGTACTTC. It is translated as CATSASGVAGAYEQYF.

The chain combines TRBV30 with TRBJ2-7, with 11 positions matching TRBD2. Germline V gene sequence: CDR1 GTSNPN, CDR2 SVGIG (reference sequence). The trim removed 7 bases at V and 0 bases at J, leaving 5 bases unmatched. This CDR3 comprises 14 residues. CDR3 residues: CALGLAVSSYEQYF. The CDR3, as DNA: TGTGCCTTGGGACTAGCGGTCTCCTCCTACGAGCAGTACTTC.

This clone was seen a handful of times. V and J are TRBV5-1 and TRBJ1-1; D is uncertain. The germline CDR1 and CDR2 sequences are SGHRS and YFSETQ. The CDR3 has 14 residues. Trimming shortened V by 2 bases and J by 4 bases, and 12 bases separated the two germline ends. For the CDR3, the DNA is TGCGCCAGCAGCTTCCCGGGATCGGGCACTGAAGCTTTCTTT. This sequence encodes CASSFPGSGTEAFF.

This clone was recorded a few times. The chain has TRBV13 and TRBJ2-2; a possible D gene is TRBD2 (5 bases). CDR3 size: 14 residues. Germline CDR1 is PRHDT and CDR2 is FYEKMQ (reference sequence). Between the trimmed V and J ends, which lost 6 bases and 6 bases, there was a span of 14 bases. The CDR3 sequence is CASRSGLAPGELFF. The CDR3 coding sequence is TGTGCCAGCAGATCCGGACTGGCTCCCGGGGAGCTGTTTTTT.

The chain couples TRBV19 to TRBJ2-7; 7 bases are shared with TRBD1. This CDR3 has 14 amino acids. V trimming: 10 bases; J trimming: 4 bases; junction bases outside the gene matches: 13. Per germline, CDR1 LNHDA and CDR2 SQIVND (reference sequence). The CDR3 spells CATQPTGDSYEQYF. The CDR3 nucleotides are TGTGCCACCCAACCAACAGGGGATTCTTACGAGCAGTACTTC.

The gene calls are TRBV5-4 and TRBJ1-4; TRBD1 matches 8 bases. CDR3 length equals 16 residues. Per germline, CDR1 SGHNT and CDR2 YYREEE (reference sequence). V was clipped by 0 bases and J by 2 bases; unmatched bases: 3. CDR3 protein: CASSLGQGWTNEKLFF. The DNA for the CDR3 is TGTGCCAGCAGCTTGGGACAGGGGTGGACTAATGAAAAACTGTTTTTT.

This clone occurred many times. The chain combines TRBV27 with TRBJ2-1; 11 bases agree with TRBD2. CDR1 is MNHEY and CDR2 is SMNVEV in the germline V gene (reference sequence). The CDR3 sequence is 18 residues long. V lost 4 bases, J lost 5 bases, and 13 bases stayed unmatched. CDR3 nucleotides: TGTGCCAGCAGTTCCGAATACGCCGGGACTAGCGGTCACAATGAGCAGTTCTTC. It specifies CASSSEYAGTSGHNEQFF.

CDR3 coding DNA: TGTGCCGCGACTTCCGGGACAGGGAAGGGTGAGCAGTTCTTC. It is translated as CAATSGTGKGEQFF. The chain employs TRBV30 and TRBJ2-1, with 9 bases that match TRBD1. CDR3 size: 14 residues. Per germline, CDR1 GTSNPN and CDR2 SVGIG (reference sequence). V dropped 8 bases and J dropped 9; count of bases not matched to a gene: 14.

J is TRBJ2-5 and V is TRBV19; TRBD2 is a possible D gene (5 bases). Germline V gene sequence: CDR1 LNHDA, CDR2 SQIVND (reference sequence). Trimming stripped 3 bases from V and 5 bases from J, with 16 bases between. The CDR3 loop spans 15 amino acids. In DNA form, the CDR3 reads TGTGCCAGTAGTATTTCAAGCGGACTGAGGGAGACCCAGTACTTC. Translated: CASSISSGLRETQYF. The full variable domain, completed using reference TRBV19 and TRBJ2-5, is DGGITQSPKYLFRKEGQNVTLSCEQNLNHDAMYWYRQDPGQGLRLIYYSQIVNDFQKGDIAEGYSVSREKKESFPLTVTSAQKNPTAFYLCASSISSGLRETQYFGPGTRLLVL.

V and J are TRBV5-4 and TRBJ1-2; D not certain. This CDR3 is built from 12 residues. V gave up 4 bases and J gave up 4 bases, with 8 bases separating them. The germline gives CDR1 SGHNT, CDR2 YYREEE (reference sequence). The CDR3 spells CASSPEGYGYTF. CDR3 nucleotides: TGTGCCAGCAGCCCCGAGGGCTATGGCTACACCTTC.

In this sample, this clone turned up once. V and J are TRBV7-3 and TRBJ1-2; the match to TRBD1 covers 9 bases. Per the germline V gene, CDR1 is SGHTA and CDR2 is FQGTGA. The CDR3 contains 14 residues. V dropped 3 bases and J dropped 8; count of bases not matched to a gene: 7. CDR3 coding DNA: TGTGCCAGCAGCTTGGACAGGGGTTACAGGGGCTACACCTTC. Residues: CASSLDRGYRGYTF. The full variable domain, completed using reference TRBV7-3 and TRBJ1-2, is GAGVSQTPSNKVTEKGKYVELRCDPISGHTALYWYRQSLGQGPEFLIYFQGTGAADDSGLPNDRFFAVRPEGSVSTLKIQRTERGDSAVYLCASSLDRGYRGYTFGSGTRLTVV.

The sample holds one count of this clone. The chain recombines TRBV7-9 with TRBJ2-7; 9 bases align to TRBD1. The CDR3 consists of 15 residues. CDR1 is SEHNR, CDR2 FQNEAQ, per germline (reference sequence). Trimming cost V 5 bases and J 4 bases; bases outside gene matches: 9. The CDR3 sequence: CASSMGTGRFYEQYF. CDR3 nucleotide sequence: TGTGCCAGCAGCATGGGGACAGGGCGCTTTTACGAGCAGTACTTC.